This TCR beta chain was retrieved from a study of identical twins. This clonotype was picked up many times. TCRdb recomputed calls from the 5' RACE reads with MiXCR, one row per CDR3 protein. The table lists some 96,000 distinct CDR3 sequences, less than 6.5% of them singletons. The CDR3 extends over 19 amino acids. J lost 0 bases, V lost 5 bases, and 11 bases had no gene match. The clonotype comes from a woman in her 50s in good health. The sequenced sample was memory T cells sorted from blood. The J gene is TRBJ2-1, the V gene TRBV12-3 or TRBV12-4; 12 nucleotides agree with TRBD2. The CDR3: CASSRPGLAGMSSYNEQFF. DNA for the CDR3: TGTGCCAGCAGTAGACCGGGACTAGCGGGTATGAGCTCCTACAATGAGCAGTTCTTC.